This T cell receptor beta chain was obtained from a study of T cells in localized non-small cell lung cancer. This clone was seen only once. Its antigen is still unknown. This CDR3 has 15 residues. Germline CDR1 reads MNHEY; CDR2 reads SVGAGI. V was shortened by 7 bases and J by 3 bases, with 17 bases between the two germline ends. The repertoire was sequenced with immunoSEQ multiplex PCR; TCRdb's copy has only in-frame clones and lacks some. There are around 24,000 clones in the sample; over 75% occur only once, and less than 30% lies in the top ten. General study findings and limits: A single tumor region was sequenced, leaving heterogeneity possible. It was uninvolved adjacent lung that showed the highest T cell clonality, exceeding tumor.

V usage is TRBV6-5 and J usage is TRBJ2-3; possibly TRBD2 for D (7 bases). The receptor comes from a male donor older than 55 with stage I squamous cell lung carcinoma. This specimen was peripheral blood, taken before any cancer treatment. The CDR3 sequence is CASTRRGARTDTQYF. The CDR3 nucleotides read TGTGCCAGCACCCGACGGGGGGCGCGGACAGATACGCAGTATTTT.